This is a list of T cell receptor beta chains from one sample in a study of blood T cell repertoires in COVID-19. Some clones are missing from TCRdb's copy, which holds only in-frame ones; the method was immunoSEQ multiplex PCR. This sample has roughly 260,000 clones, with 70% to 85% found just once. Sequenced: peripheral blood. The receptors were gathered from a woman older than 75 with active or convalescent COVID-19. The CDR3 runs from the conserved cysteine through the conserved F or W. Each record gives: D gene, J gene, clone size, V gene, CDR3 DNA, CDR3 protein. A D gene is named only where the DNA matches it firmly. Rows give clone size only sometimes, using once, few, many, or a class for an expanded clone.

d_call: .
j_call: TRBJ1-3
clone_size: .
v_call: TRBV27
cdr3_nt: TGTGCCAGCAGTTCGACAGCTGGAAACACCATATATTTT
cdr3_aa: CASSSTAGNTIYF

d_call: TRBD2
j_call: TRBJ2-1
clone_size: .
v_call: TRBV3-1/TRBV3-2
cdr3_nt: TGTGCCAGCAGCGCTACGGGCGGGAGCTCCTACAATGAGCAGTTCTTC
cdr3_aa: CASSATGGSSYNEQFF

d_call: TRBD1
j_call: TRBJ1-1
clone_size: .
v_call: TRBV5-1
cdr3_nt: TGCGCCAGCAGCGGACAGGGGGAAGGTGAAGCTTTCTTT
cdr3_aa: CASSGQGEGEAFF

d_call: .
j_call: TRBJ1-2
clone_size: .
v_call: TRBV5-1
cdr3_nt: TGCGCCAGCAGAGAGGACAGAACCTATGGCTACACCTTC
cdr3_aa: CASREDRTYGYTF

d_call: TRBD2
j_call: TRBJ2-1
clone_size: .
v_call: TRBV4-1
cdr3_nt: TGCGCCAGCAGTCCAAGATCAGGGCTAGCGGGAGGGACGGGGTCCTACAATGAGCAGTTCTTC
cdr3_aa: CASSPRSGLAGGTGSYNEQFF

d_call: TRBD1
j_call: TRBJ2-5
clone_size: few
v_call: TRBV5-1
cdr3_nt: TGCGCCAGCAGCGGGGGGACAGGGATATATGAGACCCAGTACTTC
cdr3_aa: CASSGGTGIYETQYF

d_call: .
j_call: TRBJ2-1
clone_size: .
v_call: TRBV28
cdr3_nt: TGTGCCAGCAGTCTTGTCGACAGGTTCTACAATGAGCAGTTCTTC
cdr3_aa: CASSLVDRFYNEQFF

d_call: .
j_call: TRBJ1-5
clone_size: .
v_call: TRBV19
cdr3_nt: TGTGCCAGTAGTGACAGTGCCAATCAGCCCCAGCATTTT
cdr3_aa: CASSDSANQPQHF

d_call: TRBD1
j_call: TRBJ1-4
clone_size: .
v_call: TRBV28
cdr3_nt: TGTGCCAGCAGTACCCCCCGGGACAGGGGCTCTAATGAAAAACTGTTTTTT
cdr3_aa: CASSTPRDRGSNEKLFF

d_call: .
j_call: TRBJ2-1
clone_size: few
v_call: TRBV2
cdr3_nt: TGTGCCAGCAGTGAATTTGGGGGGTACGGCGATGAGCAGTTCTTC
cdr3_aa: CASSEFGGYGDEQFF

d_call: .
j_call: TRBJ2-5
clone_size: .
v_call: TRBV20-1
cdr3_nt: TGCAGTGCTAGTTCTTTTAACCAAGAGACCCAGTACTTC
cdr3_aa: CSASSFNQETQYF

d_call: .
j_call: TRBJ1-1
clone_size: .
v_call: TRBV4-2
cdr3_nt: TGTGCCAGCAGCCAAGATGGGGCAGGGCTGAACACTGAAGCTTTCTTT
cdr3_aa: CASSQDGAGLNTEAFF

d_call: .
j_call: TRBJ1-6
clone_size: .
v_call: TRBV5-5
cdr3_nt: TGTGCCAGCAGCTTGGTGGCAGTACCATCCTATAATTCACCCCTCCACTTT
cdr3_aa: CASSLVAVPSYNSPLHF

d_call: .
j_call: TRBJ1-2
clone_size: .
v_call: TRBV28
cdr3_nt: TGTGCCAGCAGTGGGGGGGGCTTTGATGGCTACACCTTC
cdr3_aa: CASSGGGFDGYTF

d_call: TRBD1
j_call: TRBJ1-1
clone_size: .
v_call: TRBV5-1
cdr3_nt: TGCGCCAGCAGCCAGCGGACAGGGTCAAACACTGAAGCTTTCTTT
cdr3_aa: CASSQRTGSNTEAFF

d_call: TRBD1
j_call: TRBJ1-2
clone_size: .
v_call: TRBV20-1
cdr3_nt: TGCAGTGCTAACCGGGGACAGGAATACACCTTC
cdr3_aa: CSANRGQEYTF

d_call: TRBD1
j_call: TRBJ1-2
clone_size: .
v_call: TRBV28
cdr3_nt: TGTGCCAGCAGTTTAATGGGTCTAGGGACAGGGGACTATGGCTACACCTTC
cdr3_aa: CASSLMGLGTGDYGYTF

d_call: .
j_call: TRBJ2-2
clone_size: .
v_call: TRBV5-8
cdr3_nt: TGTGCCAGCAGCTTGGTCGGGGGCACCGGGGAGCTGTTTTTT
cdr3_aa: CASSLVGGTGELFF

d_call: .
j_call: TRBJ2-1
clone_size: once
v_call: TRBV2
cdr3_nt: TGTGCCAGCAGTGAAGAGGGCGGGTCGGCATACAATGAGCAGTTCTTC
cdr3_aa: CASSEEGGSAYNEQFF

d_call: TRBD1
j_call: TRBJ1-4
clone_size: .
v_call: TRBV7-2
cdr3_nt: TGTGCCAGCAGCTTAGCCTGGGGACAGACAACTAATGAAAAACTGTTTTTT
cdr3_aa: CASSLAWGQTTNEKLFF

d_call: .
j_call: TRBJ1-1
clone_size: .
v_call: TRBV19
cdr3_nt: TGTGCCAGTAGTATAGATTTTCGCGGGGGGCGAGCTTTCTTT
cdr3_aa: CASSIDFRGGRAFF

d_call: TRBD2
j_call: TRBJ2-1
clone_size: .
v_call: TRBV10-2
cdr3_nt: TGCGCCAGCAGGCCCGGGACTAGCGGAAAAAATGAGCAGTTCTTC
cdr3_aa: CASRPGTSGKNEQFF

d_call: .
j_call: TRBJ2-1
clone_size: .
v_call: TRBV25-1
cdr3_nt: TGTGCCAGCAGTGGTGACAGCGCCCACTACAATGAGCAGTTCTTC
cdr3_aa: CASSGDSAHYNEQFF

d_call: TRBD1
j_call: TRBJ2-3
clone_size: once
v_call: TRBV4-1
cdr3_nt: TGCGCCAGCAGCCAAGTAGCAGGGGGCGTAAGGAATACGCAGTATTTT
cdr3_aa: CASSQVAGGVRNTQYF

d_call: .
j_call: TRBJ2-7
clone_size: .
v_call: TRBV5-4
cdr3_nt: TGTGCCAGCAGCTTTGGCAGGGATTACGAGCAGTACTTC
cdr3_aa: CASSFGRDYEQYF

d_call: .
j_call: TRBJ1-4
clone_size: .
v_call: TRBV7-9
cdr3_nt: TGTGCCAGCAGCTTAGCGGAGGTAACTAATGAAAAACTGTTTTTT
cdr3_aa: CASSLAEVTNEKLFF

d_call: .
j_call: TRBJ2-2
clone_size: .
v_call: TRBV19
cdr3_nt: TGTGCCAGTAGTATAGGGGCCCACACCGGGGAGCTGTTTTTT
cdr3_aa: CASSIGAHTGELFF

d_call: TRBD2
j_call: TRBJ2-2
clone_size: .
v_call: TRBV4-2
cdr3_nt: TGTGCCAGCAGCCAAGAGGGACTAGCGTGGAACACCGGGGAGCTGTTTTTT
cdr3_aa: CASSQEGLAWNTGELFF

d_call: TRBD2
j_call: TRBJ2-1
clone_size: .
v_call: TRBV28
cdr3_nt: TGTGCCAGCACCTCAGGGACTAGTCTCCATGAGCAGTTCTTC
cdr3_aa: CASTSGTSLHEQFF

d_call: .
j_call: TRBJ2-1
clone_size: .
v_call: TRBV6-5
cdr3_nt: TGTGCCAGCAGTTACTGGAGCGACAATGAGCAGTTCTTC
cdr3_aa: CASSYWSDNEQFF

d_call: .
j_call: TRBJ2-6
clone_size: .
v_call: TRBV5-1
cdr3_nt: TGCGCCAGCAGCTCACAGGGCCCTGGGGCCAACGTCCTGACTTTC
cdr3_aa: CASSSQGPGANVLTF

d_call: TRBD2
j_call: TRBJ2-3
clone_size: .
v_call: TRBV11-3
cdr3_nt: TGTGCCAGCAGCTTAAGTCGCGCCGGGGGGGTCACAGATACGCAGTATTTT
cdr3_aa: CASSLSRAGGVTDTQYF

d_call: .
j_call: TRBJ1-2
clone_size: .
v_call: TRBV5-1
cdr3_nt: TGCGCCAGCAGCTTGGACAGGAGTAACAGTGGCTACACCTTC
cdr3_aa: CASSLDRSNSGYTF

d_call: .
j_call: TRBJ1-1
clone_size: .
v_call: TRBV6-5
cdr3_nt: TGTGCCAGCAGTTCCGGGCCCGGGGGCACTGAAGCTTTCTTT
cdr3_aa: CASSSGPGGTEAFF

d_call: .
j_call: TRBJ2-7
clone_size: .
v_call: TRBV5-4
cdr3_nt: TGTGCCAGCAGCTTGAGGAGGGCGCCCAACGAGCAGTACTTC
cdr3_aa: CASSLRRAPNEQYF

d_call: .
j_call: TRBJ1-1
clone_size: .
v_call: TRBV5-1
cdr3_nt: TGCGCCAGCAGCTTGGAACCCCCTCCGAGCACTGAAGCTTTCTTT
cdr3_aa: CASSLEPPPSTEAFF